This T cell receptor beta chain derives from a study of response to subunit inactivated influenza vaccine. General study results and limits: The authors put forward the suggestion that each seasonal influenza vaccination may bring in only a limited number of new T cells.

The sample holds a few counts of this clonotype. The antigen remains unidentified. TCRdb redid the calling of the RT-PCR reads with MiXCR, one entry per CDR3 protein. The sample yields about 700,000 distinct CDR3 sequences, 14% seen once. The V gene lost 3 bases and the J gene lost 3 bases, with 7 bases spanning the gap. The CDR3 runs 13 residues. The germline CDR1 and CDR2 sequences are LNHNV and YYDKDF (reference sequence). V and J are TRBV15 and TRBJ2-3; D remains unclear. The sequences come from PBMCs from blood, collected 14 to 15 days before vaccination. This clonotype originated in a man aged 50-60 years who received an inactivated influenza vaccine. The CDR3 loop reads CATSSAATDTQYF. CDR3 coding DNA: TGTGCCACCAGCAGTGCGGCGACAGATACGCAGTATTTT. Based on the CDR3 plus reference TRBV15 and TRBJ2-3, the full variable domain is DAMVIQNPRYQVTQFGKPVTLSCSQTLNHNVMYWYQQKSSQAPKLLFHYYDKDFNNEADTPDNFQSRRPNTSFCFLDIRSPGLGDTAMYLCATSSAATDTQYFGPGTRLTVL.